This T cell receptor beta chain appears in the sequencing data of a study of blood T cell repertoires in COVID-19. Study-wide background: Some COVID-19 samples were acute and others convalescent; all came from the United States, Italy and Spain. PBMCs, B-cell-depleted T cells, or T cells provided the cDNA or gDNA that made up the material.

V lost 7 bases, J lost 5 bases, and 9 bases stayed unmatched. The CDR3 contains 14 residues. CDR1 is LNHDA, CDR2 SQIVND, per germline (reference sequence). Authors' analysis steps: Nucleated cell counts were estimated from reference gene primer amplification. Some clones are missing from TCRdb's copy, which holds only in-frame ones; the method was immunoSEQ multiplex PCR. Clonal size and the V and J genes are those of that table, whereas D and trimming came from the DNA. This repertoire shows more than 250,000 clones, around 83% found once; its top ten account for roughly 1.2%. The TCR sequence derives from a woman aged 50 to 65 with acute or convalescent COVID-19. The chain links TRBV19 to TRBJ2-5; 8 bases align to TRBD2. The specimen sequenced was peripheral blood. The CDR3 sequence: CASNKAGGEETQYF. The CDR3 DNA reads TGTGCCAGTAACAAGGCGGGGGGTGAGGAGACCCAGTACTTC.